This T cell receptor beta chain was obtained from a study of cytomegalovirus exposure and HLA in healthy donors. The PCR made use of 60 Vbeta and 13 Jbeta primers. Profiled with immunoSEQ multiplex PCR; TCRdb holds only in-frame clones, not every one. Of approximately 220,000 clones in the sample, about three quarters were seen once. V was cut by 0 bases and J by 6 bases, with 12 bases left in between. The CDR3 length is 15 residues. From germline, CDR1 is PRHDT and CDR2 FYEKMQ (reference sequence). Whole-study results and caveats: The authors listed some 150 TCR beta chains as cytomegalovirus-associated. In a later analysis, at a false discovery rate of 0.05, 15,000 to 20,000 TCR beta sequences were associated with HLA alleles. Sequencing had likely introduced a cluster of highly shared sequence variants as an artifact. In an earlier analysis, most TCR beta V segments were productive about 87% or about 30% of the time.

Comment on this clone: What it binds is unknown.

V gene TRBV13 combines with J gene TRBJ1-5; no clear D. The source is a man aged 40-49 years in good health and CMV-seronegative. The sequencing sample was made of PBMCs. The CDR3 DNA sequence: TGTGCCAGCAGCTTAGGTGGCAGCCCAGGTCAGCCCCAGCATTTT. Translated: CASSLGGSPGQPQHF.